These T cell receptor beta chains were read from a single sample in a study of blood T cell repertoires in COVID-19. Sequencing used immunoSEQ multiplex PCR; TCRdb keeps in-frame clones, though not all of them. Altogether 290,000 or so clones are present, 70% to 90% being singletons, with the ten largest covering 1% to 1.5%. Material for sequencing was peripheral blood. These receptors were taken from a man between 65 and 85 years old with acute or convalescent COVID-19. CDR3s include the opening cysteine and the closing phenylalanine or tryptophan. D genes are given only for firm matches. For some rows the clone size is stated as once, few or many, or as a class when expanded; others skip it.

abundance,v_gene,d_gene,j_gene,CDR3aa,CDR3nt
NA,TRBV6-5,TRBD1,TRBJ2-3,CASSYSQGTQYF,TGTGCCAGCAGTTACTCACAGGGGACGCAGTATTTT
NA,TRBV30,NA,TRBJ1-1,CAWGGPHENTEAFF,TGTGCCTGGGGAGGGCCCCATGAGAACACTGAAGCTTTCTTT
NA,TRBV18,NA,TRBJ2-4,CASSQGVLAKNIQYF,TGTGCCAGCTCACAAGGAGTGCTAGCCAAAAACATTCAGTACTTC
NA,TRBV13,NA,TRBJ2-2,CASNRGGRAGTGELFF,TGTGCCAGCAATCGAGGGGGGAGGGCCGGCACCGGGGAGCTGTTTTTT
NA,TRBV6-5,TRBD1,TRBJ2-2,CASSSETGANTGELFF,TGTGCCAGCAGTTCCGAGACAGGGGCGAACACCGGGGAGCTGTTTTTT
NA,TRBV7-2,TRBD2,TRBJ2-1,CASKLAGDLYNEQFF,TGTGCCAGCAAGCTAGCGGGGGACCTATACAATGAGCAGTTCTTC
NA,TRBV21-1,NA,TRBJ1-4,CASSKERAGSEKLFF,TGTGCCAGCAGCAAAGAAAGGGCTGGGAGTGAAAAACTGTTTTTT
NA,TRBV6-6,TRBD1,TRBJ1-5,CASSLGQGDQPQHF,TGTGCCAGCAGTCTAGGACAGGGCGATCAGCCCCAGCATTTT
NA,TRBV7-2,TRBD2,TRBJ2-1,CASSLTTSQTEQFF,TGTGCCAGCAGCTTGACGACTAGCCAAACTGAGCAGTTCTTC
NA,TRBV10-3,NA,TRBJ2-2,CAISGGFPGELFF,TGTGCCATCAGTGGAGGGTTCCCCGGGGAGCTGTTTTTT
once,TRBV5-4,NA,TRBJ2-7,CASSFDGGPYEQYF,TGTGCCAGCAGCTTTGACGGAGGTCCCTACGAGCAGTACTTC
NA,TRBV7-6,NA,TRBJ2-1,CASSFGRGLKNEQFF,TGTGCCAGCAGCTTTGGGCGGGGGCTTAAGAATGAGCAGTTCTTC
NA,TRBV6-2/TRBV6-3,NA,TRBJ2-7,CASSYYSGRQFYEQYF,TGTGCCAGCAGTTACTACTCGGGTCGCCAATTCTACGAGCAGTACTTC
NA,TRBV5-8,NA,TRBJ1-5,CASSLVLSLSQPQHF,TGTGCCAGCAGCTTGGTGCTAAGTCTAAGTCAGCCCCAGCATTTT
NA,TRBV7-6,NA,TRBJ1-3,CASSPRSPGSGNTIYF,TGTGCCAGCAGCCCCCGTTCCCCCGGCTCTGGAAACACCATATATTTT
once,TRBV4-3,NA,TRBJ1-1,CASSHGQNTEAFF,TGCGCCAGCAGCCACGGACAGAACACTGAAGCTTTCTTT
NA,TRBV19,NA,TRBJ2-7,CASSPSGEPRSELLAYEQYF,TGTGCCAGTAGTCCGTCCGGAGAGCCGCGGTCAGAGCTACTTGCCTACGAGCAGTACTTC
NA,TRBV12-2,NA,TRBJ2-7,CASRRGLAGIYEQYF,TGTGCAAGTCGCAGGGGACTAGCGGGGATCTACGAGCAGTACTTC
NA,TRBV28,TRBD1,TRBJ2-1,CASSAPGTGVHQFF,TGTGCCAGCAGTGCCCCCGGGACAGGGGTCCACCAGTTCTTC
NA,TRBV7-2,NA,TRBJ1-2,CASSLIRQVKAYGYTF,TGTGCCAGCAGCTTAATCCGACAGGTTAAGGCTTATGGCTACACCTTC
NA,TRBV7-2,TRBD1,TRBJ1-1,CASSLQGTGRTEAFF,TGTGCCAGCAGCTTGCAGGGGACAGGGCGGACTGAAGCTTTCTTT
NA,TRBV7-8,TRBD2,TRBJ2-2,CASSLAWASGSLTGELFF,TGTGCCAGCAGCTTAGCTTGGGCTAGCGGGAGCCTTACCGGGGAGCTGTTTTTT
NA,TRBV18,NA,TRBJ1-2,CASSPSYSYGYTF,TGTGCCAGCTCACCATCCTACAGCTATGGCTACACCTTC
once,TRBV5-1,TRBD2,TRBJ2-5,CASSRKRLAGGSETQYF,TGCGCCAGCAGTCGCAAAAGACTAGCGGGGGGCTCGGAGACCCAGTACTTC
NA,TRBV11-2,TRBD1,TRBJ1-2,CASSLEQGAPAGYTF,TGTGCCAGCAGCCTGGAACAGGGGGCTCCTGCTGGCTACACCTTC
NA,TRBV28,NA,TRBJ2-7,CASSPTRAFSDEQYF,TGTGCCAGCAGTCCCACCCGAGCCTTTTCCGACGAGCAGTACTTC
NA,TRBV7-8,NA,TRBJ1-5,CASSLGQSSNQPQHF,TGTGCCAGCAGCTTAGGGCAGTCTAGCAATCAGCCCCAGCATTTT
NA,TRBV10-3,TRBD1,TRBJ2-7,CAISDTDRGSYEQYF,TGTGCCATCAGTGACACTGACAGGGGCTCCTACGAGCAGTACTTC
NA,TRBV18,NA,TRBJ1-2,CASSPQGEFYGYTF,TGTGCCAGCTCACCACAGGGAGAGTTCTATGGCTACACCTTC
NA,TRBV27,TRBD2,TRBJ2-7,CASSSRLERGPYEQYF,TGTGCCAGCAGCTCCCGGTTAGAGCGGGGACCCTACGAGCAGTACTTC
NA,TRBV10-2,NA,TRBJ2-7,CASSESPDHAGHF,TGCGCCAGCAGTGAGTCACCGGATCACGCAGGCCACTTC